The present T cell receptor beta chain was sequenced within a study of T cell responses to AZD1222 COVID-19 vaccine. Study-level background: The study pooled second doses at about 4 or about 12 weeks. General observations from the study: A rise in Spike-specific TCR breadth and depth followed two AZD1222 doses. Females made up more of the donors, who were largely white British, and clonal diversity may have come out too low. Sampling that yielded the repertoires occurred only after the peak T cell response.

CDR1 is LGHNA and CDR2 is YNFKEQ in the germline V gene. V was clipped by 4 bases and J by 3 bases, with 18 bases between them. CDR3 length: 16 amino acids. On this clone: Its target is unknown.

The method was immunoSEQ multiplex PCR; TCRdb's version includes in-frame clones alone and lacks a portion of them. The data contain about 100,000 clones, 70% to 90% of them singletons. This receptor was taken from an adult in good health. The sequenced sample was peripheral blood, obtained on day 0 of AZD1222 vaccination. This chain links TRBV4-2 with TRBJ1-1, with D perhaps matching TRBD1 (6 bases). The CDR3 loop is CASSPTGEQGYTEAFF. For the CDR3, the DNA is TGTGCCAGCAGCCCAACGGGGGAACAGGGTTACACTGAAGCTTTCTTT.